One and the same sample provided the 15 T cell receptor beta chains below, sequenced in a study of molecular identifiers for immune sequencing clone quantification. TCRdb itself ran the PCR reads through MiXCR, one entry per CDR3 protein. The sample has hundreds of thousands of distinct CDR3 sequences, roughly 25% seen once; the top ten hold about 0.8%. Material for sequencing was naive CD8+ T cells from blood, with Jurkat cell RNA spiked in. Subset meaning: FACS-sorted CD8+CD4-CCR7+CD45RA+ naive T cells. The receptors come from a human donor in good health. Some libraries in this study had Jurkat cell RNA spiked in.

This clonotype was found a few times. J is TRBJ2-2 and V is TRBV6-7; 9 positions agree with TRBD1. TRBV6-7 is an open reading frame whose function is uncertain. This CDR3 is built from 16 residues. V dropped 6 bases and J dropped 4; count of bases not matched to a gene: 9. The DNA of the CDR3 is TGTGCCAGCAGCGACCGGGACAGGGATGGCACCGGGGAGCTGTTTTTT. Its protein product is CASSDRDRDGTGELFF.

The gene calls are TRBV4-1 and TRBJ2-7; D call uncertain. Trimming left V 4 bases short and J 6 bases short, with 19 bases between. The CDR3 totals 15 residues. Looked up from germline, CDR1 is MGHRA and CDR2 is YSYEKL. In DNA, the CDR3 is TGCGCCAGCAGCCCCAGACACGACCCCTATTCCGAGCAGTACTTC. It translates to CASSPRHDPYSEQYF.

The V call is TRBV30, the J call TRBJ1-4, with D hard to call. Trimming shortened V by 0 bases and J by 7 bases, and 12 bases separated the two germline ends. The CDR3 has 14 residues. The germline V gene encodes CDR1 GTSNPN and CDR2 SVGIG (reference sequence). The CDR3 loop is CAWSVDSLSEKLFF. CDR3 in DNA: TGTGCCTGGAGTGTTGATTCTCTTTCTGAAAAACTGTTTTTT.

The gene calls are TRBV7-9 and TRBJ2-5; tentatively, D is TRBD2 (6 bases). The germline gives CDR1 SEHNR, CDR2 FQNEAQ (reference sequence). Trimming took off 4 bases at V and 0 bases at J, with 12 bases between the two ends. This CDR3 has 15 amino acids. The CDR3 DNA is TGTGCCAGCAGCTGGGACTTCCGGAACCAAGAGACCCAGTACTTC. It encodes CASSWDFRNQETQYF. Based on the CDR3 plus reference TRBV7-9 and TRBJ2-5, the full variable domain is DTGVSQNPRHKITKRGQNVTFRCDPISEHNRLYWYRQTLGQGPEFLTYFQNEAQLEKSRLLSDRFSAERPKGSFSTLEIQRTEQGDSAMYLCASSWDFRNQETQYFGPGTRLLVL.

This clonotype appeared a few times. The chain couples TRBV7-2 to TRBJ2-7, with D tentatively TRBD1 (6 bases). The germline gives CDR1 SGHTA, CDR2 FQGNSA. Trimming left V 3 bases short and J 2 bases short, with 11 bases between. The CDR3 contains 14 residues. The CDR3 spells CASSFRDIAYEQYF. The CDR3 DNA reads TGTGCCAGCAGCTTCCGGGACATAGCCTACGAGCAGTACTTC.

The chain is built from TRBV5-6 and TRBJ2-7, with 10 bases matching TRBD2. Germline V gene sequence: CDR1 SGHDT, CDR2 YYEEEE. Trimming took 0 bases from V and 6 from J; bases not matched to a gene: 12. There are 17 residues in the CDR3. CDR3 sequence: CASSLGSLAGVECEQYF. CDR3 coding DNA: TGTGCCAGCAGCTTGGGTAGCCTAGCGGGAGTAGAGTGCGAGCAGTACTTC.

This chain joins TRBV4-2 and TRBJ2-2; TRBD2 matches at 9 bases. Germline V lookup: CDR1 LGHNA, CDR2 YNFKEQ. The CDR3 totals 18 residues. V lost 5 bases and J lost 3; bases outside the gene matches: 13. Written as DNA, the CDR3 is TGTGCCAGCAGCTGGCTAGCCTCGGGACTAGCAGACACCGGGGAGCTGTTTTTT. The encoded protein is CASSWLASGLADTGELFF.

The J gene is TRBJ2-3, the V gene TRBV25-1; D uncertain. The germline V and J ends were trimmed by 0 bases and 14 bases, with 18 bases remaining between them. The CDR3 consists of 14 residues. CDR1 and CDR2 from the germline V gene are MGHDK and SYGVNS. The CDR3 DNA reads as TGTGCCAGCAGTGAATATAACCGAGACCAGCTCCCGTATTTT. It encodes CASSEYNRDQLPYF.

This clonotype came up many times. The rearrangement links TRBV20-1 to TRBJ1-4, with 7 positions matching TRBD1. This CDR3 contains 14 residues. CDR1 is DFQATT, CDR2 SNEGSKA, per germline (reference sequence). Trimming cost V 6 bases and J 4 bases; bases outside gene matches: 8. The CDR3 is CSASDRALNEKLFF. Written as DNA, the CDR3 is TGCAGTGCATCAGACAGGGCTCTTAATGAAAAACTGTTTTTT.

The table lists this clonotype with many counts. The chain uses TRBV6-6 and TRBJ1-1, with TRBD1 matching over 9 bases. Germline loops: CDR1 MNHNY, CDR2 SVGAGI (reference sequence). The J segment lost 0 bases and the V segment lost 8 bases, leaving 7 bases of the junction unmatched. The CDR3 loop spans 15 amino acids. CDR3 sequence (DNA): TGTGCCAGCGGGACAGGGCTTACTATGAACACTGAAGCTTTCTTT. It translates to CASGTGLTMNTEAFF.

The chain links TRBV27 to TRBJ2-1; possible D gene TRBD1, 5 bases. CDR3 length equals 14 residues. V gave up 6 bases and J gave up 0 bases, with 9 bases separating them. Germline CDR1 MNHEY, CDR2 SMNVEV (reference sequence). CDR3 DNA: TGTGCCAGCAGAATTGACAGCTCCTACAATGAGCAGTTCTTC. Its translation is CASRIDSSYNEQFF.

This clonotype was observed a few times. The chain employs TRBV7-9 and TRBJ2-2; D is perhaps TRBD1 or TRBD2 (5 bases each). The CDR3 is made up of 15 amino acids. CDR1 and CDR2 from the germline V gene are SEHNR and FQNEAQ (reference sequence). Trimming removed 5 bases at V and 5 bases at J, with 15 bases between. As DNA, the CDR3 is TGTGCCAGCAGCCCCTCCGTGGGGGATACCGGGGAGCTGTTTTTT. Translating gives CASSPSVGDTGELFF.

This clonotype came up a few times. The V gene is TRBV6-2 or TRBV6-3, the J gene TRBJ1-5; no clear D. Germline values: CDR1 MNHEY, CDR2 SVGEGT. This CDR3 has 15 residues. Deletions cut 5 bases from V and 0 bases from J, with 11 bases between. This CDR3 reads CASSLGGFSNQPQHF. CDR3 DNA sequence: TGTGCCAGCAGTCTGGGAGGGTTTAGCAATCAGCCCCAGCATTTT.

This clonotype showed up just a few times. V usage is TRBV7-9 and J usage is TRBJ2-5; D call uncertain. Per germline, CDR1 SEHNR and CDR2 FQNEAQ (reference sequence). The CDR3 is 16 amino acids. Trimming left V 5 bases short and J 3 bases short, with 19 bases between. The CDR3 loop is CASSRVDWGREETQYF. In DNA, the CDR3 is TGTGCCAGCAGCCGAGTAGACTGGGGTCGGGAAGAGACCCAGTACTTC.

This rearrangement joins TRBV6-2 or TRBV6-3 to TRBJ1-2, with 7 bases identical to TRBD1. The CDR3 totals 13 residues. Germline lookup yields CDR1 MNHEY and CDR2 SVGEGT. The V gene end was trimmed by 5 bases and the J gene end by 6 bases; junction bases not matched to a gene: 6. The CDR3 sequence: CASSQDRVDGYTF. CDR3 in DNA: TGTGCCAGCAGTCAAGACAGGGTTGATGGCTACACCTTC.